Below, 13 T cell receptor beta chains from the same sample are listed, as sequenced in a study of cytomegalovirus exposure and HLA in healthy donors. Amplification used 60 Vbeta primers and 13 Jbeta primers. Repertoires were generated with immunoSEQ multiplex PCR, while TCRdb's copy carries only in-frame clones and drops some. The sample shows 170,000 or so clones, 80% of them seen only once. The sample consisted of PBMCs. These receptor sequences come from a man in his forties in good health and CMV-seronegative.

The chain is built from TRBV14 and TRBJ2-7; 7 bases fit TRBD1. The V gene end was trimmed by 5 bases and the J gene end by 4 bases; junction bases not matched to a gene: 8. CDR1 and CDR2 (germline): SGHDN, FVKESK. This CDR3 region has 14 residues. The CDR3 nucleotides are TGTGCCAGCAGCACCTACTTGACAGGGTACGAGCAGTACTTC. Protein sequence: CASSTYLTGYEQYF.

V gene TRBV7-3 combines with J gene TRBJ2-3; D not certain. The V end was cut by 7 bases, the J end by 0 bases, with 17 bases between. The germline V gene has CDR1 SGHTA and CDR2 FQGTGA. The CDR3 loop spans 16 amino acids. CDR3: CASNRASVPSTDTQYF. The CDR3 DNA reads as TGTGCCAGCAACCGCGCCAGCGTTCCTAGCACAGATACGCAGTATTTT. The whole variable domain, remainder taken from reference TRBV7-3 and TRBJ2-3, is GAGVSQTPSNKVTEKGKYVELRCDPISGHTALYWYRQSLGQGPEFLIYFQGTGAADDSGLPNDRFFAVRPEGSVSTLKIQRTERGDSAVYLCASNRASVPSTDTQYFGPGTRLTVL.

The chain carries TRBV5-6 and TRBJ2-1, with TRBD2 identical over 7 bases. Trimming at V came to 10 bases and at J to 5 bases, leaving 6 bases not matched to a gene. CDR3 length equals 12 residues. CDR1 is SGHDT and CDR2 is YYEEEE in the germline V gene. CDR3 in amino acids: CASTAGDNEQFF. As DNA, the CDR3 is TGTGCCTCCACCGCGGGGGACAATGAGCAGTTCTTC. The complete variable domain, with remaining parts taken from reference TRBV5-6 and TRBJ2-1, reads DAGVTQSPTHLIKTRGQQVTLRCSPKSGHDTVSWYQQALGQGPQFIFQYYEEEERQRGNFPDRFSGHQFPNYSSELNVNALLLGDSALYLCASTAGDNEQFFGPGTRLTVL.

The chain carries TRBV5-6 and TRBJ1-2; 8 bases match TRBD1. J gave up 7 bases and V 0 bases, and 8 bases lay outside the gene matches. The germline V gene has CDR1 SGHDT and CDR2 YYEEEE. This CDR3 contains 15 residues. The DNA for the CDR3 is TGTGCCAGCAGCTTGGCCGGGACAGGTGTGGGTGGCTACACCTTC. Translation gives CASSLAGTGVGGYTF.

The chain couples TRBV10-3 to TRBJ2-2, with 9 bases fitting TRBD1. CDR1 and CDR2 from the germline V gene are ENHRY and SYGVKD. V shed 6 bases and J 8 bases; nucleotides not matched to a gene: 10. This CDR3 spans 15 amino acids. The CDR3 DNA is TGTGCCATCAGGACACAGGGGGCAGGATCGGGGGAGCTGTTTTTT. Its protein product is CAIRTQGAGSGELFF.

The sample holds a few counts of this clone. This rearrangement joins TRBV5-1 to TRBJ2-7; 11 bases map to TRBD1. The CDR3 is made up of 14 amino acids. Germline CDR1 is SGHRS and CDR2 is YFSETQ. Trimming took 1 base from V and 7 from J; bases not matched to a gene: 4. DNA of the CDR3: TGCGCCAGCAGCTTGCGGGACAGGGGGGAAGAGCAGTACTTC. This translates into CASSLRDRGEEQYF.

The rearrangement links TRBV7-2 to TRBJ2-5; tentative D call: TRBD1 (6 bases). The CDR3 has 14 amino acids. Trimming cost V 4 bases and J 4 bases, with 13 bases left between them. The germline V gene has CDR1 SGHTA and CDR2 FQGNSA. The CDR3 DNA sequence: TGTGCCAGCAGCTCGAGACAGGCAGGAGAGACCCAGTACTTC. Translation gives CASSSRQAGETQYF.

This chain links TRBV6-5 with TRBJ2-7; no firm D call. V gave up 2 bases and J gave up 3 bases, with 14 bases separating them. The CDR3 contains 15 residues. The germline CDR1 and CDR2 sequences are MNHEY and SVGAGI. The CDR3, as DNA: TGTGCCAGCAGTTACCCGTGGCTAGTCCACTACGAGCAGTACTTC. Translating it yields CASSYPWLVHYEQYF.

The rearrangement joins TRBV5-1 to TRBJ2-3; maybe TRBD1 (6 bases). The germline gives CDR1 SGHRS, CDR2 YFSETQ. Between the trimmed V and J ends, which lost 5 bases and 0 bases, there was a span of 7 bases. The CDR3 has 13 amino acids. CDR3 sequence: CASRTGSTDTQYF. For the CDR3, the DNA is TGCGCCAGCAGGACAGGCAGCACAGATACGCAGTATTTT.

The rearrangement joins TRBV29-1 to TRBJ2-3; 8 bases align to TRBD1. Germline V gene sequence: CDR1 SQVTM, CDR2 ANQGSEA. V lost 6 bases to trimming and J lost 2 bases; unmatched junction nucleotides: 4. This CDR3 has 13 amino acids. Here the CDR3 DNA reads TGCAGCGTCGGACAGGGCAACACAGATACGCAGTATTTT. This sequence encodes CSVGQGNTDTQYF.

This chain links TRBV30 with TRBJ2-1; 8 bases fit TRBD1. CDR1 GTSNPN and CDR2 SVGIG come from the germline V gene (reference sequence). With V trimmed by 7 bases and J by 2 bases, 7 bases remained unmatched. The CDR3 has 14 amino acids. CDR3 residues: CAYRTGSTYNEQFF. The CDR3 DNA reads TGTGCCTACAGGACAGGGTCGACCTACAATGAGCAGTTCTTC.

The CDR3, as DNA: TGTGCCTGGAGTGGACAGGGGATCCTCTCTGGGGCCAACGTCCTGACTTTC. Translation gives CAWSGQGILSGANVLTF. The chain uses TRBV30 and TRBJ2-6, with 8 bases lining up with TRBD1. Germline V gene data show CDR1 as GTSNPN and CDR2 as SVGIG (reference sequence). The J segment lost 0 bases and the V segment lost 1 base, leaving 5 bases of the junction unmatched. The length of the CDR3 is 17 residues.

In DNA form, the CDR3 reads TGTGCCAGCAGCTTAACCCAACGCGGAACTGAAGCTTTCTTT. Encoded protein: CASSLTQRGTEAFF. The chain combines TRBV13 with TRBJ1-1; D not resolved. This CDR3 comprises 14 residues. Germline CDR1 is PRHDT and CDR2 is FYEKMQ (reference sequence). V lost 2 bases to trimming and J lost 5 bases, with 12 bases between them.